This T cell receptor beta chain stems from a study of T cell responses to AZD1222 COVID-19 vaccine. Findings of the study overall: White British ancestry dominated among donors, who included more females, and clonal diversity was possibly underestimated. All repertoire sampling was performed exclusively after the peak T cell response. At study baseline, merely more than 5 AZD1222 recipients were seropositive.

Repertoires were generated with immunoSEQ multiplex PCR, while TCRdb's copy carries only in-frame clones and drops some. Among over 85,000 clones listed, about nine tenths were seen once. Trimming cost V 5 bases and J 9 bases; bases outside gene matches: 8. This CDR3 has 14 residues. Germline-derived CDR1 and CDR2 are SGHAT and FQNNGV. On this clone itself: The antigen remains undetermined.

The V gene is TRBV11-2, the J gene TRBJ2-7; TRBD2 matches at 12 bases. This TCR was sampled from an adult who received the AZD1222 COVID-19 vaccine. The source material was peripheral blood, sampled 28 days after the second AZD1222 dose. This CDR3 reads CASSPTSGSTGQYF. The CDR3 DNA reads TGTGCCAGCAGCCCGACTAGCGGGAGTACGGGGCAGTACTTC.